Listed below are T cell receptor beta chains from one sample, sequenced in a study of T cell responses to AZD1222 COVID-19 vaccine. The data were produced by immunoSEQ multiplex PCR, yet TCRdb's version contains in-frame clones alone and is incomplete. The sample has approximately 30,000 clones; about nine tenths are singletons. The material sequenced was peripheral blood, taken 28 days after the second AZD1222 dose. The receptors here all came from an adult who received the AZD1222 COVID-19 vaccine. CDR3s include the opening cysteine and the closing phenylalanine or tryptophan. Each record gives: clone size, J gene, D gene, V gene, CDR3 DNA, CDR3 protein. The D gene is left open where the match is weak. Expanded clones are given a class, and other clones once, few, many or no size at all.

clone_size: .
j_call: TRBJ1-2
d_call: TRBD1
v_call: TRBV15
cdr3_nt: TGTGCCACCAGCATGGACAGGGGAAACTATGGCTACACCTTC
cdr3_aa: CATSMDRGNYGYTF

clone_size: few
j_call: TRBJ2-2
d_call: .
v_call: TRBV7-7
cdr3_nt: TGTGCTAGCAGTTCCATTAGCGGCGGGGAGCTGTTTTTT
cdr3_aa: CASSSISGGELFF

clone_size: once
j_call: TRBJ2-1
d_call: TRBD2
v_call: TRBV13
cdr3_nt: TGTGCCAGCTGGCGGGCGGGGGAGTACAATGAGCAGTTCTTC
cdr3_aa: CASWRAGEYNEQFF

clone_size: .
j_call: TRBJ2-7
d_call: .
v_call: TRBV4-1
cdr3_nt: TGCGCCAGCAGCCAAGTGGGAGGACAGGCCTACGAGCAGTACTTC
cdr3_aa: CASSQVGGQAYEQYF

clone_size: .
j_call: TRBJ1-2
d_call: .
v_call: TRBV6-5
cdr3_nt: TGTGCCATCGGGAGGGCTGGGAGGGGGTATGGCTACACCTTC
cdr3_aa: CAIGRAGRGYGYTF

clone_size: few
j_call: TRBJ2-2
d_call: TRBD2
v_call: TRBV7-2
cdr3_nt: TGTGCCAGCAGCTCGACTAGCGGGAGGGCTAGTGCCGGGGAGCTGTTTTTT
cdr3_aa: CASSSTSGRASAGELFF

clone_size: .
j_call: TRBJ1-4
d_call: .
v_call: TRBV28
cdr3_nt: TGTGCCAGCAGCCTTTCAGGGGTAGGAGAAAAACTGTTTTTT
cdr3_aa: CASSLSGVGEKLFF

clone_size: .
j_call: TRBJ2-7
d_call: TRBD1
v_call: TRBV4-2
cdr3_nt: TGTGCCAGCAGCCAATGGGACAGGGGTGCCTACGAGCAGTACTTC
cdr3_aa: CASSQWDRGAYEQYF

clone_size: .
j_call: TRBJ1-5
d_call: .
v_call: TRBV10-3
cdr3_nt: TGTGCCATCAGTGTAGGGGCCAATCAGCCCCAGCATTTT
cdr3_aa: CAISVGANQPQHF

clone_size: .
j_call: TRBJ2-2
d_call: TRBD2
v_call: TRBV6-5
cdr3_nt: TGTGCCAGCAGGGATAGCGGGGGGGTCACCGGGGAGCTGTTTTTT
cdr3_aa: CASRDSGGVTGELFF

clone_size: .
j_call: TRBJ1-3
d_call: TRBD1
v_call: TRBV19
cdr3_nt: TGTGCCAGTATCGAGACAGGGAGCTCTGGAAACACCATATATTTT
cdr3_aa: CASIETGSSGNTIYF

clone_size: .
j_call: TRBJ2-2
d_call: TRBD1
v_call: TRBV5-6
cdr3_nt: TGTGCCAGCAGCTTGTACCCAGGGGGCTTGAACACCGGGGAGCTGTTTTTT
cdr3_aa: CASSLYPGGLNTGELFF

clone_size: .
j_call: TRBJ1-2
d_call: .
v_call: TRBV29-1
cdr3_nt: TGCAGCGTTTGGGTTTTCGATGGCTACACCTTC
cdr3_aa: CSVWVFDGYTF

clone_size: few
j_call: TRBJ2-7
d_call: TRBD2
v_call: TRBV11-2
cdr3_nt: TGTGCCAGCAGCTTAGTATCTAGCGGGAGGCTCCTCTCCTACGAGCAGTACTTC
cdr3_aa: CASSLVSSGRLLSYEQYF

clone_size: .
j_call: TRBJ2-5
d_call: .
v_call: TRBV30
cdr3_nt: TGTGCCTGGAGTGGGGTCCAAGAGACCCAGTACTTC
cdr3_aa: CAWSGVQETQYF

clone_size: .
j_call: TRBJ2-7
d_call: TRBD1
v_call: TRBV5-1
cdr3_nt: TGCGCCAGCAGCGCCTATACGACAGGGCGAACCCTTAGGAGCTCCTACGAGCAGTACTTC
cdr3_aa: CASSAYTTGRTLRSSYEQYF

clone_size: once
j_call: TRBJ2-5
d_call: .
v_call: TRBV7-9
cdr3_nt: TGTGCCAGCAGCGTCGACGGCCTCCAAGAGACCCAGTACTTC
cdr3_aa: CASSVDGLQETQYF

clone_size: .
j_call: TRBJ2-7
d_call: .
v_call: TRBV5-1
cdr3_nt: TGCGCCAGCAGCTTGGCCGCGGCCGGCGGCGGGCTAGAGCAGTACTTC
cdr3_aa: CASSLAAAGGGLEQYF

clone_size: .
j_call: TRBJ2-1
d_call: TRBD1
v_call: TRBV11-2
cdr3_nt: TGTGCCAGCACCCTTACAGGGGGCATGGGCAATGAGCAGTTCTTC
cdr3_aa: CASTLTGGMGNEQFF

clone_size: .
j_call: TRBJ1-5
d_call: .
v_call: TRBV3-1/TRBV3-2
cdr3_nt: TGTGCCAGCAGCCAAGAACAGTTCAATCAGCCCCAGCATTTT
cdr3_aa: CASSQEQFNQPQHF

clone_size: .
j_call: TRBJ1-1
d_call: .
v_call: TRBV12-1
cdr3_nt: TGTGCCAGCACCCTGTCGCCGGGACAGATGAACACTGAAGCTTTCTTT
cdr3_aa: CASTLSPGQMNTEAFF

clone_size: .
j_call: TRBJ1-3
d_call: .
v_call: TRBV10-1
cdr3_nt: TGCGCCACCCTACGATCATACTTGGACGGCAGCTCTGGAAACACCATATATTTT
cdr3_aa: CATLRSYLDGSSGNTIYF

clone_size: .
j_call: TRBJ1-6
d_call: TRBD1
v_call: TRBV27
cdr3_nt: TGTGCTACCATGGGGGGCAGGGGGTACAATTCACCCCTCCACTTT
cdr3_aa: CATMGGRGYNSPLHF

clone_size: .
j_call: TRBJ1-4
d_call: .
v_call: TRBV7-2
cdr3_nt: TGTGCCAGCAGCTTAGGTCGAGGAACTAATGAAAAACTGTTTTTT
cdr3_aa: CASSLGRGTNEKLFF

clone_size: .
j_call: TRBJ1-2
d_call: TRBD1
v_call: TRBV3-1/TRBV3-2
cdr3_nt: TGTGCCAGCAGCCAAAGCCCGCAGGGGGCACATGGCTACACCTTC
cdr3_aa: CASSQSPQGAHGYTF

clone_size: .
j_call: TRBJ1-5
d_call: .
v_call: TRBV12-3/TRBV12-4
cdr3_nt: TGTGCCAGCAGTTTAGGGGAGGTTCAGCCCCAGCATTTT
cdr3_aa: CASSLGEVQPQHF

clone_size: few
j_call: TRBJ2-3
d_call: TRBD2
v_call: TRBV5-1
cdr3_nt: TGCGCCAGCAGCACGAGCGGGGGAAGCACAGATACGCAGTATTTT
cdr3_aa: CASSTSGGSTDTQYF

clone_size: .
j_call: TRBJ1-1
d_call: .
v_call: TRBV3-1/TRBV3-2
cdr3_nt: TGTGCCAGCAGCCAAGAGGACTCGTGGGGTGAAGCTTTCTTT
cdr3_aa: CASSQEDSWGEAFF

clone_size: .
j_call: TRBJ1-1
d_call: .
v_call: TRBV2
cdr3_nt: TGTGCCAGCAAACCCCGGGCCGGGGGGTTTGAAGCTTTCTTT
cdr3_aa: CASKPRAGGFEAFF

clone_size: once
j_call: TRBJ1-2
d_call: .
v_call: TRBV27
cdr3_nt: TGTGCCAGCAGTTTTCTCGGGGGCCCCGGGGATGGCTACACCTTC
cdr3_aa: CASSFLGGPGDGYTF